These 32 T cell receptor beta chains originate from one sample sequenced in a study of OX40 agonist ivuxolimab in advanced cancers. Receptor libraries were prepared by the immunoSEQ multiplex PCR assay. TCRdb carries this immuneACCESS record with in-frame sequences only. Its versions omit some clonotypes, under half of them owing to an unresolved V gene in the studies checked, with the rest unexplained. Present in this sample are 35,000 to 40,000 clones, around 83% of which were seen just once. 7.5% to 10% of the sample belongs to the ten largest clones. Sample: CD4+ or CD8+ T cells sorted from blood, taken in a trial of the OX40 agonist ivuxolimab. The source of these receptors is an adult with an advanced solid tumor such as melanoma, head and neck, liver or kidney cancer.

This chain links TRBV11-2 with TRBJ2-6; 7 nucleotides agree with TRBD1. Germline V gene sequence: CDR1 SGHAT, CDR2 FQNNGV. There are 15 residues in the CDR3. V lost 4 bases, J lost 2 bases, and 2 bases stayed unmatched. The CDR3 region has the DNA TGTGCCAGCAGCTCTCAGGGGGCTGGGGCCAACGTCCTGACTTTC. Its translation: CASSSQGAGANVLTF. The whole variable domain, filled in from reference TRBV11-2 and TRBJ2-6, reads EAGVAQSPRYKIIEKRQSVAFWCNPISGHATLYWYQQILGQGPKLLIQFQNNGVVDDSQLPKDRFSAERLKGVDSTLKIQPAKLEDSAVYLCASSSQGAGANVLTFGAGSRLTVL.

The chain is built from TRBV30 and TRBJ2-7; 8 bases are shared with TRBD2. The length of the CDR3 is 15 residues. V trimming: 8 bases; J trimming: 4 bases; junction bases outside the gene matches: 16. From germline, CDR1 is GTSNPN and CDR2 SVGIG (reference sequence). CDR3 in amino acids: CALQGVAGFSYEQYF. Written as DNA, the CDR3 is TGTGCCCTCCAAGGGGTAGCGGGATTTTCTTACGAGCAGTACTTC.

The chain is built from TRBV7-8 and TRBJ1-2; D is undetermined. There are 13 residues in the CDR3. The V gene lost 1 base and the J gene lost 4 bases, with 7 bases spanning the gap. Germline V lookup: CDR1 SGHVS, CDR2 FQNEAQ. The chain's CDR3 is CASSLDEAYGYTF. In nucleotides, the CDR3 is TGTGCCAGCAGCTTAGATGAGGCCTATGGCTACACCTTC.

The chain combines TRBV7-6 with TRBJ2-3, with TRBD1 matching over 11 bases. Germline CDR1 is SGHVS and CDR2 is FNYEAQ. Trimming cost V 1 base and J 5 bases; bases outside gene matches: 8. The CDR3 spans 17 residues. DNA for the CDR3: TGTGCCAGCAGCTTAGGAACCGGGACAGGGGGGAGAGATACGCAGTATTTT. It codes for CASSLGTGTGGRDTQYF.

The V and J genes are TRBV18 and TRBJ2-3; possible D gene TRBD2, 5 bases. The V gene's germline CDR1 is KGHSH and CDR2 LQKENI. Trimming removed 6 bases from V and 2 bases from J, with 9 bases in between. The CDR3 extends over 13 amino acids. For the CDR3, the DNA is TGTGCCAGCTCGGGGAGCGACACAGATACGCAGTATTTT. Its protein product is CASSGSDTDTQYF. Filled out from reference TRBV18 and TRBJ2-3, the complete variable domain reads NAGVMQNPRHLVRRRGQEARLRCSPMKGHSHVYWYRQLPEEGLKFMVYLQKENIIDESGMPKERFSAEFPKEGPSILRIQQVVRGDSAAYFCASSGSDTDTQYFGPGTRLTVL.

The rearrangement links TRBV11-3 to TRBJ2-3, with no clear D. This CDR3 spans 12 amino acids. Trimming removed 0 bases from V and 6 bases from J, with 4 bases in between. The germline V gene encodes CDR1 SGHNT and CDR2 YENEEA. In DNA form, the CDR3 reads TGTGCCAGCAGCTTAGATGGTGATACGCAGTATTTT. This codes for CASSLDGDTQYF.

DNA of the CDR3: TGCGCCAGCAGCCAAGCAACCGGGACTACCAAGTACGAGCAGTACTTC. It translates to CASSQATGTTKYEQYF. This chain uses TRBV4-3 with TRBJ2-7, with 7 bases identical to TRBD2. This CDR3 has 16 amino acids. CDR1 and CDR2 (germline): LGHNA, YSLEER. Trimming took 1 base from V and 4 from J; bases not matched to a gene: 10.

CDR3 sequence (DNA): TGTGCCAGCAGCTTAGCGGCTAGCGGGGTGGGAGATACGCAGTATTTT. Translation: CASSLAASGVGDTQYF. The chain recombines TRBV11-2 with TRBJ2-3, with 9 positions matching TRBD2. The CDR3 covers 16 residues. V was pared by 1 base and J by 5 bases, with 7 bases of the junction left unmatched. Looked up from germline, CDR1 is SGHAT and CDR2 is FQNNGV.

The rearrangement links TRBV18 to TRBJ2-5, with D unresolved. The end of the DNA aligns better with TRBJ2-7, so the J call may be wrong. CDR1 and CDR2 from the germline V gene are KGHSH and LQKENI. CDR3 length equals 13 residues. The chain's CDR3 is CASSLNPDYEQYF. The CDR3 bases are TGTGCCAGCTCACTGAATCCGGACTACGAGCAGTACTTC.

The rearrangement links TRBV6-5 to TRBJ1-2, with no clear D. Trimming stripped 2 bases from V and 5 bases from J, with 9 bases between. There are 13 residues in the CDR3. The V gene's germline CDR1 is MNHEY and CDR2 SVGAGI. The CDR3 nucleotides read TGTGCCAGCAGTTACGGGCAGGATTATGGCTACACCTTC. It yields the protein CASSYGQDYGYTF.

About this clone: This CDR3 is also generated by other DNA sequences in the sample. This chain links TRBV5-4 with TRBJ1-1, with D uncertain. V was pared by 0 bases and J by 3 bases, with 6 bases between. CDR1 and CDR2 from the germline V gene are SGHNT and YYREEE (reference sequence). CDR3 length: 13 residues. CDR3 residues: CASSLDSDTEAFF. For the CDR3, the DNA is TGTGCCAGCAGCTTGGATTCCGACACTGAAGCTTTCTTT.

The chain uses TRBV27 and TRBJ2-5, with TRBD1 identical over 7 bases. Germline V gives CDR1 MNHEY, CDR2 SMNVEV (reference sequence). J gave up 2 bases and V 6 bases, and 6 bases lay outside the gene matches. The CDR3 has 14 amino acids. The CDR3 loop is CASSQGTEQETQYF. As DNA, the CDR3 is TGTGCCAGCAGCCAAGGGACAGAACAAGAGACCCAGTACTTC.

V is TRBV6-1 and J is TRBJ2-1; TRBD2 matches at 7 bases. This CDR3 region has 13 residues. Trimming took 6 bases from V and 14 from J; bases not matched to a gene: 13. Germline-derived CDR1 and CDR2 are MNHNS and SASEGT. This CDR3 is CASRRGGAGSEFF. The DNA of the CDR3 is TGTGCCAGCAGGAGGGGAGGAGCGGGGTCAGAGTTCTTC.

This clone was detected only once. J is TRBJ2-1 and V is TRBV7-2; D gene unclear. Germline V lookup: CDR1 SGHTA, CDR2 FQGNSA. Trimming shortened V by 1 base and J by 0 bases, and 10 bases separated the two germline ends. The CDR3 is made up of 16 amino acids. The CDR3 loop reads CASSLESRSSYNEQFF. CDR3 coding DNA: TGTGCCAGCAGCTTAGAATCCAGGAGCTCCTACAATGAGCAGTTCTTC.

This chain joins TRBV7-7 and TRBJ2-5, with D perhaps matching TRBD1 or TRBD2 (5 bases each). V was cut by 3 bases and J by 1 base, with 9 bases left in between. CDR1 is SSHAT and CDR2 is FNYEAQ in the germline V gene (reference sequence). The CDR3 spans 14 residues. The CDR3 DNA reads as TGTGCCAGCAGCTTCTCCGGGGCCCAAGAGACCCAGTACTTC. Protein: CASSFSGAQETQYF.

About this clone itself: Since no conserved phenylalanine or tryptophan closes the CDR3, a read error is the likely cause. The chain links TRBV7-3 to TRBJ1-6, with 9 bases aligning to TRBD1. The CDR3 is made up of 14 amino acids. V gave up 8 bases and J gave up 7 bases; unmatched junction bases: 6. Germline V CDR1 and CDR2: SGHTA, FQGTGA. The CDR3 sequence: CASGLGTGNSPLHL. The CDR3 DNA reads TGTGCCAGCGGACTAGGGACAGGGAATTCACCCCTCCACCTT.

The chain uses TRBV10-3 and TRBJ2-5; D not resolved. This CDR3 is 12 amino acids long. The V and J ends lost 6 bases and 11 bases respectively, with 16 bases between them. Germline V CDR1 and CDR2: ENHRY, SYGVKD. CDR3 loop: CAISSLRLEQYF. Written as DNA, the CDR3 is TGTGCCATCAGCTCACTAAGGTTGGAGCAGTACTTC.

The CDR3 is CASRDRGRNYGYTF. The CDR3 DNA reads as TGTGCCAGCCGGGACAGGGGGCGCAACTATGGCTACACCTTC. The chain employs TRBV28 and TRBJ1-2; TRBD1 matches at 12 bases. The germline V gene encodes CDR1 MDHEN and CDR2 SYDVKM. The CDR3 is 14 amino acids. After removal of 8 bases from V and 2 bases from J, the junction contained 3 bases not matched to a gene.

The V gene is TRBV11-3, the J gene TRBJ2-1; D might be TRBD2 (5 bases). Germline-derived CDR1 and CDR2 are SGHNT and YENEEA. This CDR3 has 12 amino acids. V gave up 1 base and J gave up 9 bases, with 7 bases separating them. In DNA, the CDR3 is TGTGCCAGCAGCTTAGGGGCGGGTGAGCAGTTCTTC. Its protein product is CASSLGAGEQFF.

This chain links TRBV6-1 with TRBJ2-7; tentative D call: TRBD1 (5 bases). The CDR3 sequence is 11 residues long. Trimming took 10 bases from V and 5 from J, leaving 12 bases between them. Germline V CDR1 and CDR2: MNHNS, SASEGT. This CDR3 reads CAIPGYHEQYF. The CDR3 DNA is TGTGCCATTCCAGGGTACCACGAGCAGTACTTC.

The chain employs TRBV9 and TRBJ2-6; D might be TRBD1 or TRBD2, each matching 7 bases. Between the trimmed V and J ends, which lost 3 bases and 1 base, there was a span of 17 bases. The germline gives CDR1 SGDLS, CDR2 YYNGEE. CDR3 size: 18 residues. CDR3 sequence (DNA): TGTGCCAGCAGCGGGAGACAGGGACTAACTTCTGGGGCCAACGTCCTGACTTTC. It specifies CASSGRQGLTSGANVLTF.

The chain carries TRBV4-2 and TRBJ1-4; D is ambiguous. Looked up from germline, CDR1 is LGHNA and CDR2 is YNFKEQ. Deletions cut 4 bases from V and 8 bases from J, with 17 bases between. The CDR3 length is 15 residues. The CDR3 DNA reads as TGTGCCAGCAGCCCCGCTGGAGCCGGAGAGGAAAAACTGTTTTTT. Its translation: CASSPAGAGEEKLFF.

The chain carries TRBV5-1 and TRBJ2-5; TRBD1 matches at 10 bases. The CDR3 sequence is 16 residues long. J lost 0 bases, V lost 0 bases, and 2 bases had no gene match. CDR1 SGHRS and CDR2 YFSETQ come from the germline V gene. Here the CDR3 DNA reads TGCGCCAGCAGCTTGGGGGGACAGGGGTACCAAGAGACCCAGTACTTC. It codes for CASSLGGQGYQETQYF.

The chain couples TRBV27 to TRBJ1-1; weak D call: TRBD1 (5 bases). The CDR3 spans 15 residues. Germline lookup yields CDR1 MNHEY and CDR2 SMNVEV (reference sequence). V gave up 4 bases and J gave up 3 bases, with 15 bases separating them. In DNA form, the CDR3 reads TGTGCCAGCAGTTCCCCGGGGGTGCCCTACACTGAAGCTTTCTTT. It yields the protein CASSSPGVPYTEAFF.

The V gene is TRBV9, the J gene TRBJ2-2, with TRBD2 matching over 12 bases. Germline loops: CDR1 SGDLS, CDR2 YYNGEE. J lost 6 bases, V lost 4 bases, and 4 bases had no gene match. This CDR3 is 15 amino acids long. The CDR3 region has the DNA TGTGCCAGCAGCCCTCTAGCGGGGGGGCCCGGGGAGCTGTTTTTT. Encoded protein: CASSPLAGGPGELFF.

This rearrangement joins TRBV30 to TRBJ2-1, with TRBD2 matching 7 bases. CDR1 and CDR2 from the germline V gene are GTSNPN and SVGIG (reference sequence). Losses at the gene ends were 3 bases for V and 3 bases for J; bases not matched to a gene: 5. This CDR3 comprises 14 residues. CDR3: CAWRFGGGYNEQFF. The DNA for the CDR3 is TGTGCCTGGAGGTTTGGCGGGGGCTACAATGAGCAGTTCTTC.

In this sample, this clone turned up once. The chain uses TRBV18 and TRBJ2-2; D is uncertain. The germline gives CDR1 KGHSH, CDR2 LQKENI. Trimming cost V 2 bases and J 0 bases, with 13 bases left between them. CDR3 size: 17 residues. The CDR3 reads CASSPKYQFTNTGELFF. The CDR3 DNA follows: TGTGCCAGCTCACCAAAATATCAGTTTACGAACACCGGGGAGCTGTTTTTT.

This clone has more than one count but fewer than ten. This chain connects TRBV7-2 to TRBJ1-6; possible D gene TRBD1, 6 bases. The CDR3 is 16 residues long. V gave up 5 bases and J gave up 6 bases, with 17 bases separating them. The germline gives CDR1 SGHTA, CDR2 FQGNSA. CDR3 sequence reads: CASSLGPGQANSPLHF. Written as DNA, the CDR3 is TGTGCCAGCAGCCTCGGCCCGGGACAAGCTAATTCACCCCTCCACTTT.

The rearrangement links TRBV11-2 to TRBJ1-4; 11 nucleotides line up with TRBD1. Germline lookup yields CDR1 SGHAT and CDR2 FQNNGV. This CDR3 is built from 14 residues. The V segment lost 5 bases and the J segment 7 bases; nucleotides outside the gene matches: 3. The CDR3 is CASSQGTGGEKLFF. The CDR3 bases are TGTGCCAGCAGCCAAGGGACAGGGGGTGAAAAACTGTTTTTT.

The rearrangement joins TRBV7-7 to TRBJ1-3; D gene uncertain. Germline lookup yields CDR1 SSHAT and CDR2 FNYEAQ (reference sequence). V lost 5 bases, J lost 7 bases, and 18 bases lay in between. The length of the CDR3 is 15 residues. CDR3 in DNA: TGTGCCAGCAGCCCGGGGATAGGGATCGGGAACACCATATATTTT. Translating gives CASSPGIGIGNTIYF.

This chain links TRBV19 with TRBJ2-7, with TRBD1 identical over 7 bases. J gave up 4 bases and V 4 bases, and 10 bases lay outside the gene matches. Germline assignment: CDR1 LNHDA and CDR2 SQIVND (reference sequence). There are 15 residues in the CDR3. The DNA for the CDR3 is TGTGCCAGTAGTACGTCGGGACAGCCAGCGTACGAGCAGTACTTC. This translates into CASSTSGQPAYEQYF.

This clone was observed once. This chain joins TRBV7-9 and TRBJ1-4; 7 bases agree with TRBD1. This CDR3 is built from 13 residues. The trim removed 4 bases at V and 8 bases at J, leaving 4 bases unmatched. Germline assignment: CDR1 SEHNR and CDR2 FQNEAQ (reference sequence). In DNA form, the CDR3 reads TGTGCCAGCAGCTCTGGAGGGGGCGAAAAACTGTTTTTT. Residues: CASSSGGGEKLFF.